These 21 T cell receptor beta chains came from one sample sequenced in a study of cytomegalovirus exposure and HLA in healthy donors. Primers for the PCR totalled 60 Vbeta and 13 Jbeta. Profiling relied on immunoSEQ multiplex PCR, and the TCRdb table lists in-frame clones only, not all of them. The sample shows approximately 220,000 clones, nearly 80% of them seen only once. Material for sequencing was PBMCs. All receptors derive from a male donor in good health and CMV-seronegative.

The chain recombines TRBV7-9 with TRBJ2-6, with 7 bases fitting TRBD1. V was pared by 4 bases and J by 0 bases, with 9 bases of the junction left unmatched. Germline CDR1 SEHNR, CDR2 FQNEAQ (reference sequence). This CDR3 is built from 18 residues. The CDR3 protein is CASSSRDRAHSGANVLTF. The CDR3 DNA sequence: TGTGCCAGCAGCTCCCGAGACAGGGCCCACTCTGGGGCCAACGTCCTGACTTTC.

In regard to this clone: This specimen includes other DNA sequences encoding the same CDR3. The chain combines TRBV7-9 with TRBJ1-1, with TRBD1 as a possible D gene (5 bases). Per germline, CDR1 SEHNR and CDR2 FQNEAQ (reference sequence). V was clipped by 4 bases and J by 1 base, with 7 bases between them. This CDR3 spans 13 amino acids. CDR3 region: CASSSTGNTEAFF. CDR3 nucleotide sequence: TGTGCCAGCAGCTCCACAGGGAACACTGAAGCTTTCTTT.

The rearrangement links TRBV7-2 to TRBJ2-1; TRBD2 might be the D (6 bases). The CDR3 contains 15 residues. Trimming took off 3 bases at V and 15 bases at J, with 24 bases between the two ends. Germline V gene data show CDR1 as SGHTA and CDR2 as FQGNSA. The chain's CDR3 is CASSLEPLYGGEPFF. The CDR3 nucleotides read TGTGCCAGCAGCTTGGAGCCTCTTTATGGCGGGGAACCGTTCTTC.

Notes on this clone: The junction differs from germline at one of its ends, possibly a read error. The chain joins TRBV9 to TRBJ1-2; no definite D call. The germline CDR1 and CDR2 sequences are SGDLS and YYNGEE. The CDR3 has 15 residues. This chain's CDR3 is CASSKGVFPNYGYTF. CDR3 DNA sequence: TGTGCCAGCAGCAAAGGCGTGTTTCCTAACTACGGCTACACCTTC.

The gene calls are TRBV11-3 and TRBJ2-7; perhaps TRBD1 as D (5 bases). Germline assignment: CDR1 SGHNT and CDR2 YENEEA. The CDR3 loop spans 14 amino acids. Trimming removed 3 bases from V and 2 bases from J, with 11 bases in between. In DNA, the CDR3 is TGTGCCAGCAGCTTTCGTAGGGGTCCCTACGAGCAGTACTTC. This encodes CASSFRRGPYEQYF.

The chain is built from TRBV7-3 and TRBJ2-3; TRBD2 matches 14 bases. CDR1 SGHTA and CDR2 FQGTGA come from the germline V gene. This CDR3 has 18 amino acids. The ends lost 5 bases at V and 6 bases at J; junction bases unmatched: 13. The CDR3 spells CASSPHRTSGGQWDTQYF. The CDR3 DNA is TGTGCCAGCAGCCCCCACCGGACTAGCGGGGGGCAGTGGGATACGCAGTATTTT. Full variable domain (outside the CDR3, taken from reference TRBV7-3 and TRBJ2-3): GAGVSQTPSNKVTEKGKYVELRCDPISGHTALYWYRQSLGQGPEFLIYFQGTGAADDSGLPNDRFFAVRPEGSVSTLKIQRTERGDSAVYLCASSPHRTSGGQWDTQYFGPGTRLTVL.

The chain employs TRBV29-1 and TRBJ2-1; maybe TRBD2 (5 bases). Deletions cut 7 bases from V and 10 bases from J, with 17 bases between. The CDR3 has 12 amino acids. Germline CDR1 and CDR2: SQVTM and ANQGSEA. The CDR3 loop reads CSGRTGLQEQFF. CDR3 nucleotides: TGCAGCGGCCGGACTGGCCTACAGGAGCAGTTCTTC.

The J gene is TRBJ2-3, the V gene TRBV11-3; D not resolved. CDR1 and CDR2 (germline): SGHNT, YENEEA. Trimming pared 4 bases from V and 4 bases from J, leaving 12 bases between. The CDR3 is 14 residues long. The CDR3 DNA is TGTGCCAGCAGCTCCCCTGGAGAGGCAGATACGCAGTATTTT. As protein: CASSSPGEADTQYF.

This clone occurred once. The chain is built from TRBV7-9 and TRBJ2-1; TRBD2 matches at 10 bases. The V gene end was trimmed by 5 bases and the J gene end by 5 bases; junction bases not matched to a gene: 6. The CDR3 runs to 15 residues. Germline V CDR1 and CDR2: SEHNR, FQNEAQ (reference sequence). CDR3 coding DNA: TGTGCCAGCAGCCCGGGACTAGCGCCTGACAATGAGCAGTTCTTC. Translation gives CASSPGLAPDNEQFF. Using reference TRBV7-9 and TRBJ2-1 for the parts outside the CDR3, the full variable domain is DTGVSQNPRHKITKRGQNVTFRCDPISEHNRLYWYRQTLGQGPEFLTYFQNEAQLEKSRLLSDRFSAERPKGSFSTLEIQRTEQGDSAMYLCASSPGLAPDNEQFFGPGTRLTVL.

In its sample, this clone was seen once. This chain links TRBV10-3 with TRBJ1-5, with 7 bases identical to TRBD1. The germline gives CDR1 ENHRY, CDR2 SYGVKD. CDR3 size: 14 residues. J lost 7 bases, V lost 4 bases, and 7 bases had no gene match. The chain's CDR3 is CAISVGGGGQPQHF. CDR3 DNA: TGTGCCATCAGTGTAGGAGGGGGCGGGCAGCCCCAGCATTTT.

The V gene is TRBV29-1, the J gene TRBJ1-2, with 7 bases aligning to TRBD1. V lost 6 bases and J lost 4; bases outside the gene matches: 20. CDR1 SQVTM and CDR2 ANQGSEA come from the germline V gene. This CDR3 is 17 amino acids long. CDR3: CSVVDYDYRGSGYGYTF. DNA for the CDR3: TGCAGCGTCGTAGATTATGACTACAGGGGATCCGGCTATGGCTACACCTTC.

Here the CDR3 reads CASSYGRTGQETQYF. CDR3 in DNA: TGTGCCAGCAGTTACGGGCGGACAGGACAAGAGACCCAGTACTTC. The J gene is TRBJ2-5, the V gene TRBV6-6, with 7 nucleotides matching TRBD1. The CDR3 loop spans 15 amino acids. The V and J ends lost 2 bases and 2 bases, in that order; junction bases with no gene match: 5. Germline loops: CDR1 MNHNY, CDR2 SVGAGI (reference sequence).

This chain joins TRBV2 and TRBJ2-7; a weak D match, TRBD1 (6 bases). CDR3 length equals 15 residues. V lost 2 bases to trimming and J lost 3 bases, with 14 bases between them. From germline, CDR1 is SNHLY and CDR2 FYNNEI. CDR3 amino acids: CASSENRAMVYEQYF. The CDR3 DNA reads TGTGCCAGCAGTGAAAACAGGGCCATGGTCTACGAGCAGTACTTC. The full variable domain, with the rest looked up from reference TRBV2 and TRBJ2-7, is EPEVTQTPSHQVTQMGQEVILRCVPISNHLYFYWYRQILGQKVEFLVSFYNNEISEKSEIFDDQFSVERPDGSNFTLKIRSTKLEDSAMYFCASSENRAMVYEQYFGPGTRLTVT.

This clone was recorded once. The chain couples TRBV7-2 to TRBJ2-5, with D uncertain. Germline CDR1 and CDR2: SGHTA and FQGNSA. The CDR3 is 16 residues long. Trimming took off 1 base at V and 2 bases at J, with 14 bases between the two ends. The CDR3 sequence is CASSLGALIRQETQYF. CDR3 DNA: TGTGCCAGCAGCTTAGGGGCCCTCATCCGTCAAGAGACCCAGTACTTC.

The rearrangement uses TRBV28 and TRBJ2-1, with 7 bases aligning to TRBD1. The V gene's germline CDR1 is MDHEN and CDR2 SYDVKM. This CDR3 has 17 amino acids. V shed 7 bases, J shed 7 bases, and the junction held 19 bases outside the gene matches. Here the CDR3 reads CASTWQGTVGAKNEQFF. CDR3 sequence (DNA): TGTGCCAGCACTTGGCAAGGGACAGTTGGCGCGAAAAATGAGCAGTTCTTC.

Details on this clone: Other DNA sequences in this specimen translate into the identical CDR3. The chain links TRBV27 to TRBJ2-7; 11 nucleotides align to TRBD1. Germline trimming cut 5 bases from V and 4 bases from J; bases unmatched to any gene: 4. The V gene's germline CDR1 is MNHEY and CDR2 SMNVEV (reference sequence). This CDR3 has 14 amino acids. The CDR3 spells CASSPGTGGYEQYF. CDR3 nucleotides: TGTGCCAGCAGTCCAGGGACAGGGGGTTACGAGCAGTACTTC.

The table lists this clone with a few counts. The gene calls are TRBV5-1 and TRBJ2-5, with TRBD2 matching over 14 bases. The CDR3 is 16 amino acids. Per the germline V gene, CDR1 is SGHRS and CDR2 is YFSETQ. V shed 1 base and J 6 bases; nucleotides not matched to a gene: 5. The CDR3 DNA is TGCGCCAGCAGCTTGTTGACTAGCGGGGGGGAAAAGACCCAGTACTTC. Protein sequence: CASSLLTSGGEKTQYF.

DNA for the CDR3: TGTGCCATCAGTGAGTTAGACGCAGGCACGTACGAGCAGTACTTC. Translation: CAISELDAGTYEQYF. The chain couples TRBV10-3 to TRBJ2-7, with D hard to call. V lost 1 base and J 4 bases, leaving 14 bases between the germline ends. This CDR3 is built from 15 residues. CDR1 and CDR2 from the germline V gene are ENHRY and SYGVKD.

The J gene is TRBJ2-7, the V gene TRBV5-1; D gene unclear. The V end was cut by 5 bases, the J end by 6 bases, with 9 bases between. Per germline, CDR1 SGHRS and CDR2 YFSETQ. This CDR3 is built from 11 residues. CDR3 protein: CASRVGLEQYF. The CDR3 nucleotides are TGCGCCAGCAGAGTGGGCCTCGAGCAGTACTTC.

The CDR3 coding sequence is TGTGCCAGCAGCTTAAGCGCAGATACGCAGTATTTT. Translating gives CASSLSADTQYF. V gene TRBV7-9 combines with J gene TRBJ2-3; D remains ambiguous. Germline CDR1 reads SEHNR; CDR2 reads FQNEAQ (reference sequence). Trimming cost V 2 bases and J 4 bases, with 4 bases left between them. The CDR3 totals 12 residues.

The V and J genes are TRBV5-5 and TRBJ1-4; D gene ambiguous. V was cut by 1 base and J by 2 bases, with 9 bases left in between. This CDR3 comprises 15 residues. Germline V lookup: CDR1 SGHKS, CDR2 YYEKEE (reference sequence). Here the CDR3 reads CASSLFQTTNEKLFF. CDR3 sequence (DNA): TGTGCCAGCAGCTTGTTCCAGACTACTAATGAAAAACTGTTTTTT.